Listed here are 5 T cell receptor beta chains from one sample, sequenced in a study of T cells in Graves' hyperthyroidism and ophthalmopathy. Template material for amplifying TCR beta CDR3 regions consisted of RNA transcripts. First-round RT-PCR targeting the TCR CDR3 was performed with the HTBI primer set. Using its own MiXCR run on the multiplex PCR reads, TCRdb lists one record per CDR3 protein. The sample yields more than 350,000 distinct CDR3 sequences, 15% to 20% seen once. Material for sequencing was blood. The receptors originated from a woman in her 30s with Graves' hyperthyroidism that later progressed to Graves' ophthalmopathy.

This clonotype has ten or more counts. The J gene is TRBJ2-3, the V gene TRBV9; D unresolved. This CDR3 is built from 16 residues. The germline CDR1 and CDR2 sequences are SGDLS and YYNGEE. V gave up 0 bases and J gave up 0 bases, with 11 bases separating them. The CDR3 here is CASSVVPAGSTDTQYF. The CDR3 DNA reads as TGTGCCAGCAGCGTAGTTCCCGCAGGTAGCACAGATACGCAGTATTTT.

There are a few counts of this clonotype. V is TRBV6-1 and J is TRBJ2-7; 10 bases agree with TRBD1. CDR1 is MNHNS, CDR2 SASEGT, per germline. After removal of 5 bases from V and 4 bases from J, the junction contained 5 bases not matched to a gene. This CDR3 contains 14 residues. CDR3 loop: CASSSGTGVYEQYF. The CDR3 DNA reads TGTGCCAGCAGTTCCGGGACAGGGGTATACGAGCAGTACTTC.

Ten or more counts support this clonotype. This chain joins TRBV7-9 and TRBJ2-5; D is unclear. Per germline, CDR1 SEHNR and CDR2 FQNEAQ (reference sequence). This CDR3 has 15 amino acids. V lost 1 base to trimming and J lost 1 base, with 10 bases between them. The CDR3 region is CASSLGRRVQETQYF. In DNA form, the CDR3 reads TGTGCCAGCAGCTTAGGTAGAAGGGTCCAAGAGACCCAGTACTTC.

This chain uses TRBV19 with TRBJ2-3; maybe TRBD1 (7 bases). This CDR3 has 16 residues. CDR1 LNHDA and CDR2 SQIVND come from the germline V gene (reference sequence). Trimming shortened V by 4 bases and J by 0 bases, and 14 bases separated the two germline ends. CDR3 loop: CASSTRGESSTDTQYF. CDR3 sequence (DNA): TGTGCCAGTAGTACCAGGGGGGAATCGAGCACAGATACGCAGTATTTT.

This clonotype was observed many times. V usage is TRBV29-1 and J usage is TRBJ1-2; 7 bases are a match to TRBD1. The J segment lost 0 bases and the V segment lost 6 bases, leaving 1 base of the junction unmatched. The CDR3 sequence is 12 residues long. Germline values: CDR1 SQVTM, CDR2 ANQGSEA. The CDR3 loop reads CSVGTANYGYTF. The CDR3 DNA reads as TGCAGCGTCGGGACAGCTAACTATGGCTACACCTTC. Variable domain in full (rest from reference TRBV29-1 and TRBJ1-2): SAVISQKPSRDICQRGTSLTIQCQVDSQVTMMFWYRQQPGQSLTLIATANQGSEATYESGFVIDKFPISRPNLTFSTLTVSNMSPEDSSIYLCSVGTANYGYTFGSGTRLTVV.